Presented here are 10 T cell receptor beta chains from one specimen sequenced in a study of blood T cell repertoires in COVID-19 (dated by TCRdb to about 2020). The receptor library was made with the immunoSEQ multiplex PCR assay. As stored in TCRdb, this immuneACCESS dataset retains in-frame rearrangements with V and J assigned. A fraction of the clones does not appear; measured against another copy, unresolved V genes explain less than half of the discrepancy, and the remainder lacks a known reason. The sample profile shows about 180,000 clones; 75% to 90% of them were found once. Under 3.5% of the sample belongs to the ten largest clones. Material for sequencing was peripheral blood. Receptor source: a man in his sixties with acute or convalescent COVID-19.

Note on this clone: This is likely a read error, given that the CDR3 carries no conserved phenylalanine or tryptophan at its end. CDR3 protein: CASRAEFASGSYEQYS. CDR3 DNA: TGTGCCAGCAGGGCTGAGTTTGCTAGCGGCTCCTACGAGCAGTACTCC. The V and J genes are TRBV28 and TRBJ2-7; TRBD2 aligns across 7 bases. J lost 0 bases, V lost 6 bases, and 11 bases had no gene match. CDR1 and CDR2 from the germline V gene are MDHEN and SYDVKM. The CDR3 is 16 residues long.

This chain uses TRBV7-9 with TRBJ2-7, with 9 bases matching TRBD2. The junction had 10 bases not matched to a gene; V was cut back by 5 bases and J by 2 bases. Germline V gene data show CDR1 as SEHNR and CDR2 as FQNEAQ (reference sequence). The CDR3 totals 16 residues. The CDR3 spells CASSLRTSEGTYEQYF. The CDR3 region has the DNA TGTGCCAGCAGCCTCCGGACTAGCGAGGGGACCTACGAGCAGTACTTC.

The gene calls are TRBV9 and TRBJ2-7, with a tentative D call TRBD1 (6 bases). The germline V gene has CDR1 SGDLS and CDR2 YYNGEE. Trimming took off 2 bases at V and 0 bases at J, with 9 bases between the two ends. The CDR3 covers 14 residues. CDR3 protein: CASSVQGSSYEQYF. CDR3 DNA: TGTGCCAGCAGCGTGCAGGGGAGCTCCTACGAGCAGTACTTC.

This rearrangement joins TRBV27 to TRBJ1-5; a possible D gene is TRBD1 (6 bases). V was trimmed by 10 bases and J by 7 bases, leaving 17 bases between them. Germline values: CDR1 MNHEY, CDR2 SMNVEV (reference sequence). The CDR3 length is 13 residues. The CDR3 region has the DNA TGTGCCATCTCGCAGGGCAGGGGCCAGCCCCAGCATTTT. Protein sequence: CAISQGRGQPQHF.

V is TRBV19 and J is TRBJ1-1; 9 positions match TRBD1. This CDR3 comprises 14 residues. The trim removed 5 bases at V and 4 bases at J, leaving 5 bases unmatched. The germline V gene has CDR1 LNHDA and CDR2 SQIVND (reference sequence). This chain's CDR3 is CASSALTGGTEAFF. CDR3 DNA: TGTGCCAGTAGTGCGCTGACAGGGGGCACTGAAGCTTTCTTT.

The rearrangement joins TRBV10-3 to TRBJ2-2; D is undetermined. Germline-derived CDR1 and CDR2 are ENHRY and SYGVKD. The germline V and J ends were trimmed by 5 bases and 2 bases, with 15 bases remaining between them. The CDR3 length is 16 residues. The CDR3 DNA is TGTGCCATCAGTCCCTTTGAGGTCACCAACACCGGGGAGCTGTTTTTT. Translating it yields CAISPFEVTNTGELFF.

The V call is TRBV27, the J call TRBJ1-2; 12 bases are a match to TRBD1. This CDR3 is built from 14 residues. After removal of 5 bases from V and 7 bases from J, the junction contained 5 bases not matched to a gene. Germline lookup yields CDR1 MNHEY and CDR2 SMNVEV (reference sequence). The CDR3 nucleotides read TGTGCCAGCAGTCACCTGGGACAGGGGGCTGGCTACACCTTC. It translates to CASSHLGQGAGYTF.

The rearrangement uses TRBV7-9 and TRBJ1-5; D may be TRBD1 (5 bases). CDR1 is SEHNR and CDR2 is FQNEAQ in the germline V gene (reference sequence). The CDR3 is 15 amino acids. The V gene lost 2 bases and the J gene lost 0 bases, with 8 bases spanning the gap. In DNA form, the CDR3 reads TGTGCCAGCAGCTTACAAGGGGATAGCAATCAGCCCCAGCATTTT. Translating it yields CASSLQGDSNQPQHF.

This chain joins TRBV27 and TRBJ1-2; D possibly corresponds to TRBD1 (6 bases). V shed 2 bases and J shed 7 bases, with 11 bases lying between them. Germline CDR1 reads MNHEY; CDR2 reads SMNVEV (reference sequence). The CDR3 consists of 13 residues. The chain's CDR3 is CASSLEGHGGYTF. The CDR3 DNA is TGTGCCAGCAGTTTAGAGGGACACGGTGGCTACACCTTC.

The J gene is TRBJ1-6, the V gene TRBV28; D gene ambiguous. Between the trimmed V and J ends, which lost 6 bases and 3 bases, there was a span of 15 bases. Germline values: CDR1 MDHEN, CDR2 SYDVKM. The CDR3 is 16 amino acids. The DNA of the CDR3 is TGTGCCAGCAGCCCGGGAGGCGCCGGCTATAATTCACCCCTCCACTTT. This gives the protein CASSPGGAGYNSPLHF.